These 30 T cell receptor beta chains were sequenced from one sample in a study of CD8+ T cells in alopecia areata. Treatment meaning: oral pan-JAK inhibitor, 5-10 mg twice daily. Once RNA had been extracted, it was reverse transcribed into cDNA to act as the sequencing template. Repertoires were generated with immunoSEQ multiplex PCR, while TCRdb's copy carries only in-frame clones and drops some. This sample carries about 210,000 clones, roughly 40% of them seen once, and the ten largest clones take approximately 2.4%. The specimen was CD4+ T cells sorted from blood, collected around week 37, from a patient treated with tofacitinib. The receptors originated from a human donor with alopecia areata.

This chain joins TRBV29-1 and TRBJ2-1, with TRBD2 as a possible D gene (5 bases). CDR1 is SQVTM and CDR2 is ANQGSEA in the germline V gene. The CDR3 is 12 amino acids. The V end was cut by 7 bases, the J end by 6 bases, with 13 bases between. The CDR3 nucleotides read TGCAGCGGGTCGGACTGGATCAATGAGCAGTTCTTC. It yields the protein CSGSDWINEQFF.

The chain combines TRBV6-5 with TRBJ2-5; the D gene is possibly TRBD1 (7 bases). V was clipped by 5 bases and J by 7 bases, with 14 bases between them. Looked up from germline, CDR1 is MNHEY and CDR2 is SVGAGI. This CDR3 comprises 13 residues. The CDR3 protein is CASSAGQWLTQYF. The CDR3 bases are TGTGCCAGCAGTGCGGGACAGTGGTTGACCCAGTACTTC.

This chain uses TRBV5-1 with TRBJ2-5, with D unresolved. Trimming pared 4 bases from V and 1 base from J, leaving 8 bases between. CDR1 and CDR2 from the germline V gene are SGHRS and YFSETQ. CDR3 length equals 13 residues. The CDR3 nucleotides read TGCGCCAGCAGCCGGGCCGTCCAAGAGACCCAGTACTTC. Its translation: CASSRAVQETQYF.

This clone came up a few times. The rearrangement links TRBV10-3 to TRBJ2-1, with TRBD1 matching 8 bases. V shed 7 bases and J 0 bases; nucleotides not matched to a gene: 5. The CDR3 contains 15 residues. Germline V lookup: CDR1 ENHRY, CDR2 SYGVKD. The CDR3 is CAITLDRASYNEQFF. The CDR3 DNA follows: TGTGCCATCACCCTGGACAGGGCCTCCTACAATGAGCAGTTCTTC.

The chain recombines TRBV5-1 with TRBJ2-5; 9 bases match TRBD2. Unmatched junction bases numbered 11, after V lost 7 bases and J lost 4 bases. The CDR3 loop spans 15 amino acids. CDR1 and CDR2 from the germline V gene are SGHRS and YFSETQ. CDR3 region: CASSRAGGGGETQYF. The CDR3 DNA follows: TGCGCCAGCTCGAGAGCGGGAGGAGGTGGAGAGACCCAGTACTTC.

The V call is TRBV7-2, the J call TRBJ2-3; D not certain. CDR3 length equals 12 residues. The germline V gene has CDR1 SGHTA and CDR2 FQGNSA. With 5 bases removed from V and 5 bases from J, the gap between germline ends came to 8 bases. The CDR3 DNA follows: TGTGCCAGCAGCCGGAGTGGAGATACGCAGTATTTT. Translation: CASSRSGDTQYF. Complete variable domain (other parts from reference TRBV7-2 and TRBJ2-3): GAGVSQSPSNKVTEKGKDVELRCDPISGHTALYWYRQSLGQGLEFLIYFQGNSAPDKSGLPSDRFSAERTGGSVSTLTIQRTQQEDSAVYLCASSRSGDTQYFGPGTRLTVL.

The chain links TRBV15 to TRBJ2-2; 9 bases are shared with TRBD1. Germline CDR1 LNHNV, CDR2 YYDKDF (reference sequence). CDR3 size: 15 residues. V was pared by 3 bases and J by 7 bases, with 6 bases of the junction left unmatched. CDR3 sequence reads: CATSSGTGLGGELFF. DNA of the CDR3: TGTGCCACCAGCAGTGGGACAGGGTTGGGCGGGGAGCTGTTTTTT.

The rearrangement uses TRBV19 and TRBJ1-5; D is undetermined. Germline V CDR1 and CDR2: LNHDA, SQIVND (reference sequence). V lost 11 bases and J lost 1, with 9 bases in between. The CDR3 has 12 residues. Written as DNA, the CDR3 is TGTGCCGGTATTTCCAGCAATCAGCCCCAGCATTTT. It encodes CAGISSNQPQHF.

V gene TRBV4-2 combines with J gene TRBJ2-7; TRBD2 matches 12 bases. CDR3 size: 20 residues. Germline loops: CDR1 LGHNA, CDR2 YNFKEQ. The V segment lost 4 bases and the J segment 0 bases; nucleotides outside the gene matches: 16. CDR3 region: CASSRPPGASGRVPSYEQYF. Here the CDR3 DNA reads TGTGCCAGCAGCCGGCCCCCCGGAGCTAGCGGGAGGGTCCCCTCCTACGAGCAGTACTTC.

The V gene is TRBV7-9, the J gene TRBJ2-5; 9 bases match TRBD1. CDR1 and CDR2 (germline): SEHNR, FQNEAQ (reference sequence). The CDR3 is made up of 18 amino acids. V dropped 4 bases and J dropped 2; count of bases not matched to a gene: 14. CDR3 loop: CASSSGSRGQGVQETQYF. In DNA form, the CDR3 reads TGTGCCAGCAGCTCCGGCAGTAGGGGACAGGGTGTTCAAGAGACCCAGTACTTC. Variable domain in full (rest from reference TRBV7-9 and TRBJ2-5): DTGVSQNPRHKITKRGQNVTFRCDPISEHNRLYWYRQTLGQGPEFLTYFQNEAQLEKSRLLSDRFSAERPKGSFSTLEIQRTEQGDSAMYLCASSSGSRGQGVQETQYFGPGTRLLVL.

This rearrangement joins TRBV29-1 to TRBJ1-2; a weak D match, TRBD1 (5 bases). CDR1 is SQVTM, CDR2 ANQGSEA, per germline. The CDR3 is made up of 14 amino acids. The V gene lost 0 bases and the J gene lost 4 bases, with 12 bases spanning the gap. In DNA form, the CDR3 reads TGCAGCGTTGAAGAGGGGTCAGGGTTCTATGGCTACACCTTC. Protein product: CSVEEGSGFYGYTF.

The chain has TRBV30 and TRBJ1-3; D is ambiguous. The CDR3 consists of 15 residues. CDR1 GTSNPN and CDR2 SVGIG come from the germline V gene (reference sequence). V gave up 2 bases and J gave up 0 bases, with 11 bases separating them. In nucleotides, the CDR3 is TGTGCCTGGAGTCCACCCCGATTCTCTGGAAACACCATATATTTT. This codes for CAWSPPRFSGNTIYF.

The chain carries TRBV7-2 and TRBJ2-1; 7 nucleotides agree with TRBD2. V was pared by 1 base and J by 0 bases, with 3 bases of the junction left unmatched. Germline-derived CDR1 and CDR2 are SGHTA and FQGNSA. The CDR3 spans 16 residues. CDR3: CASSLEAGSSYNEQFF. In nucleotides, the CDR3 is TGTGCCAGCAGCTTAGAAGCGGGAAGCTCCTACAATGAGCAGTTCTTC.

V and J are TRBV25-1 and TRBJ2-5, with D hard to call. The ends were cut back, 5 bases at V and 5 bases at J, with 9 bases in the middle. This CDR3 region has 12 residues. Germline assignment: CDR1 MGHDK and CDR2 SYGVNS. CDR3 protein: CASSPGWETQYF. In DNA, the CDR3 is TGTGCCAGCAGTCCCGGGTGGGAGACCCAGTACTTC.

This clone was counted between two and nine times. V is TRBV28 and J is TRBJ1-1; perhaps TRBD1 as D (6 bases). Looked up from germline, CDR1 is MDHEN and CDR2 is SYDVKM. CDR3 length equals 13 residues. The V gene lost 8 bases and the J gene lost 0 bases, with 10 bases spanning the gap. The CDR3 loop is CASVGDMNTEAFF. As DNA, the CDR3 is TGTGCCAGCGTCGGGGACATGAACACTGAAGCTTTCTTT.

As concerns this clone: In the same sample, other DNA sequences code for this CDR3. The chain uses TRBV29-1 and TRBJ2-2, with D unresolved. V was pared by 4 bases and J by 1 base, with 1 base between. Germline V lookup: CDR1 SQVTM, CDR2 ANQGSEA. This CDR3 region has 11 residues. This CDR3 is CSVGNTGELFF. The DNA for the CDR3 is TGCAGCGTTGGGAACACCGGGGAGCTGTTTTTT.

The chain carries TRBV7-2 and TRBJ2-5; 12 nucleotides agree with TRBD2. J gave up 7 bases and V 4 bases, and 13 bases lay outside the gene matches. This CDR3 contains 17 residues. Germline V lookup: CDR1 SGHTA, CDR2 FQGNSA. The CDR3 protein is CASSWTSGEPLRGTQYF. The CDR3 DNA sequence: TGTGCCAGCAGCTGGACTAGCGGGGAGCCCTTGAGGGGGACCCAGTACTTC.

This clone has a handful of counts. V is TRBV7-6 and J is TRBJ2-1, with D unresolved. The CDR3 is 12 amino acids. Trimming shortened V by 5 bases and J by 8 bases, and 10 bases separated the two germline ends. CDR1 SGHVS and CDR2 FNYEAQ come from the germline V gene. DNA of the CDR3: TGTGCCAGCAGCGTAGACCTTCATGAGCAGTTCTTC. It yields the protein CASSVDLHEQFF.

This chain joins TRBV28 and TRBJ1-5, with a tentative D call TRBD1 (5 bases). The CDR3 is 14 residues long. The V gene lost 2 bases and the J gene lost 2 bases, with 7 bases spanning the gap. Germline CDR1 MDHEN, CDR2 SYDVKM. The CDR3 DNA is TGTGCCAGCAGTTTACTACAGGGCAATCAGCCCCAGCATTTT. The encoded protein is CASSLLQGNQPQHF.

The CDR3 nucleotides read TGTGCCAGCAGCCCGGGACGGATCTCCGGTGGGGAGTTCTTC. It yields the protein CASSPGRISGGEFF. The chain uses TRBV6-1 and TRBJ2-1; D tentatively fits TRBD1 or TRBD2 (5 bases each). This CDR3 comprises 14 residues. V was clipped by 6 bases and J by 14 bases, with 23 bases between them. Germline CDR1 is MNHNS and CDR2 is SASEGT.

This clone was seen more than once but under ten times. The rearrangement links TRBV29-1 to TRBJ2-2; D is possibly TRBD2 (6 bases). V was trimmed by 4 bases and J by 1 base, leaving 10 bases between them. Germline-derived CDR1 and CDR2 are SQVTM and ANQGSEA. The CDR3 contains 14 residues. In DNA form, the CDR3 reads TGCAGCGTTGGACCTAGCGAGAACACCGGGGAGCTGTTTTTT. Its translation is CSVGPSENTGELFF.

V and J are TRBV6-6 and TRBJ2-5; D is ambiguous. In germline, CDR1 is MNHNY, CDR2 SVGAGI (reference sequence). Trimming removed 8 bases from V and 0 bases from J, with 7 bases in between. The CDR3 contains 12 residues. The CDR3 protein is CASSKDQETQYF. Here the CDR3 DNA reads TGTGCCAGCTCAAAGGACCAAGAGACCCAGTACTTC.

The rearrangement links TRBV30 to TRBJ1-5; D is possibly TRBD1 (6 bases). CDR1 is GTSNPN, CDR2 SVGIG, per germline (reference sequence). V dropped 0 bases and J dropped 0 bases, with 12 bases sitting between them. This CDR3 region has 16 residues. The CDR3 region is CAWSVGGPHSNQPQHF. The CDR3, as DNA: TGTGCCTGGAGTGTAGGGGGGCCCCATAGCAATCAGCCCCAGCATTTT. Full variable domain (rest looked up from reference TRBV30 and TRBJ1-5): SQTIHQWPATLVQPVGSPLSLECTVEGTSNPNLYWYRQAAGRGLQLLFYSVGIGQISSEVPQNLSASRPQDRQFILSSKKLLLSDSGFYLCAWSVGGPHSNQPQHFGDGTRLSIL.

This clone turned up a few times. This rearrangement joins TRBV4-2 to TRBJ1-2; no clear D. CDR1 is LGHNA, CDR2 YNFKEQ, per germline. V gave up 0 bases and J gave up 4 bases, with 12 bases separating them. CDR3 length: 15 residues. The CDR3 region is CASSQETGVAYGYTF. CDR3 in DNA: TGTGCCAGCAGCCAAGAAACCGGAGTCGCCTATGGCTACACCTTC.

This clone was seen more than once but under ten times. The chain is built from TRBV27 and TRBJ2-7, with a weak D call TRBD1 (5 bases). V lost 4 bases to trimming and J lost 6 bases, with 13 bases between them. The CDR3 runs 13 residues. Germline CDR1 is MNHEY and CDR2 is SMNVEV (reference sequence). CDR3 sequence: CASSSSRRGEQYF. The CDR3 DNA follows: TGTGCCAGCAGTTCCTCTCGTAGGGGCGAGCAGTACTTC.

CDR3 sequence: CASSPQPGQNTEAFF. The CDR3 DNA reads as TGTGCCAGCAGCCCGCAGCCGGGACAGAACACTGAAGCTTTCTTT. The genes are TRBV7-8 and TRBJ1-1; tentative D call: TRBD1 (6 bases). Deletions cut 5 bases from V and 1 base from J, with 14 bases between. The CDR3 covers 15 residues. Germline V gene data show CDR1 as SGHVS and CDR2 as FQNEAQ.

The chain joins TRBV5-1 to TRBJ2-1, with 8 bases identical to TRBD1. With V trimmed by 5 bases and J by 5 bases, 9 bases remained unmatched. Germline CDR1 reads SGHRS; CDR2 reads YFSETQ. CDR3 length: 15 amino acids. The CDR3 DNA is TGCGCCAGCAGTTACGGACAGGGTCCCCACAATGAGCAGTTCTTC. The encoded protein is CASSYGQGPHNEQFF.

This clone was observed a few times. The CDR3 loop reads CASKWDKAANEQYF. CDR3 nucleotide sequence: TGTGCCAGCAAGTGGGACAAGGCCGCCAACGAGCAGTACTTC. The chain carries TRBV6-5 and TRBJ2-7, with D possibly matching TRBD1 (6 bases). From germline, CDR1 is MNHEY and CDR2 SVGAGI. V shed 7 bases and J shed 5 bases, with 18 bases lying between them. This CDR3 has 14 residues.

This clone has a handful of counts. This chain uses TRBV5-1 with TRBJ2-1; 12 bases agree with TRBD2. Germline lookup yields CDR1 SGHRS and CDR2 YFSETQ. With 3 bases clipped from V and 8 bases from J, the junction kept 9 bases outside the gene matches. This CDR3 is 16 amino acids long. The CDR3: CASSSLAGGPGDEQFF. The CDR3 DNA reads TGCGCCAGCAGCTCCCTAGCGGGAGGGCCTGGGGATGAGCAGTTCTTC.

This clone was observed a few times. The chain is built from TRBV7-9 and TRBJ2-7, with 8 nucleotides matching TRBD2. The length of the CDR3 is 14 residues. The ends lost 6 bases at V and 5 bases at J; junction bases unmatched: 9. Germline V gives CDR1 SEHNR, CDR2 FQNEAQ (reference sequence). The CDR3 nucleotides read TGTGCCAGCAGTGGGCGGGAGGTAGCGGACGAGCAGTACTTC. Encoded protein: CASSGREVADEQYF. The complete variable domain, with remaining parts taken from reference TRBV7-9 and TRBJ2-7, reads DTGVSQNPRHKITKRGQNVTFRCDPISEHNRLYWYRQTLGQGPEFLTYFQNEAQLEKSRLLSDRFSAERPKGSFSTLEIQRTEQGDSAMYLCASSGREVADEQYFGPGTRLTVT.